This entry is about one T cell receptor beta chain. The CDR3 is 15 amino acids. The V gene end was trimmed by 5 bases and the J gene end by 3 bases; junction bases not matched to a gene: 8. Looked up from germline, CDR1 is SEHNR and CDR2 is FQNEAQ (reference sequence). HIV-negative, healthy adults without recent acute infections or vaccinations were the donors. Investigators divided CD4+ cells into CD45RA+ naive and CD45RA-negative memory subsets. The sample originates from a study of shared clonotypes between healthy human individuals. For the study at large: Two women and a few men aged 18 to 49 served as donors.

TCRdb's table, derived via immunoSEQ multiplex PCR, lists solely in-frame clones and lacks some. The sample has approximately 2.5 million clones, roughly 93% seen once. The source is a man younger than 35 in good health. Some clones in this sample may be carry-over from other donors' samples. The chain uses TRBV7-9 and TRBJ1-1; 8 bases fit TRBD1. Sequencing was carried out using naive CD4+ T cells from PBMCs. Stated subset: CD45RA+ positively selected. CDR3 sequence: CASSQRQGWDTEAFF. CDR3 bases: TGTGCCAGCAGCCAAAGACAGGGGTGGGACACTGAAGCTTTCTTT.